Listed below are T cell receptor beta chains from one sample, sequenced in a study of blood T cell repertoires in COVID-19. Assay used: immunoSEQ multiplex PCR; TCRdb lists only in-frame clones, some missing. Here the sample spans under 500,000 clones, roughly 90% being singletons. The sequenced material came from peripheral blood. The receptor source for this set is a woman between 25 and 40 years old with acute or convalescent COVID-19. CDR3s leave out the opening cysteine and the closing phenylalanine or tryptophan. Fields, in order: CDR3 protein, V gene.

CDR3 protein: ASSLGFEQF; V gene: TRBV28
CDR3 protein: ASGDRAAEAF; V gene: TRBV5-1
CDR3 protein: ASSPDRSGDTIY; V gene: TRBV6-5
CDR3 protein: ASSVADRHLTDTQY; V gene: TRBV9
CDR3 protein: ASSRDRVSGYT; V gene: TRBV3-1/TRBV3-2
CDR3 protein: ASSSQLNTEAF; V gene: TRBV7-9
CDR3 protein: ASSLSGQGRHEQF; V gene: TRBV5-4
CDR3 protein: ASSQLVGVTGELF; V gene: TRBV3-1/TRBV3-2
CDR3 protein: ASSHPLWADHNEKLF; V gene: TRBV4-2
CDR3 protein: ASSLMGAGGRSSYNEQF; V gene: TRBV28
CDR3 protein: ASSISGTSRRTDTQY; V gene: TRBV11-2
CDR3 protein: ASSPERRLAKNIQY; V gene: TRBV27
CDR3 protein: ASSQDWYYTPGQY; V gene: TRBV14
CDR3 protein: ASSDGGASYNEQF; V gene: TRBV6-1
CDR3 protein: ASSQETGRTEAF; V gene: TRBV3-1/TRBV3-2
CDR3 protein: ASSDGENTGELF; V gene: TRBV2
CDR3 protein: ATSRLKALRGSYEQY; V gene: TRBV15
CDR3 protein: ASSQIRYTGELF; V gene: TRBV4-1
CDR3 protein: ATSRGTVLNEAF; V gene: TRBV15
CDR3 protein: ASSFSNTEAF; V gene: TRBV5-1
CDR3 protein: ASSEDYNNEQF; V gene: TRBV6-1
CDR3 protein: ASAGSNYGYT; V gene: TRBV12-5
CDR3 protein: ASSEDRDGPFNEKLF; V gene: TRBV7-9
CDR3 protein: ASSPDTPATGEKLF; V gene: TRBV18
CDR3 protein: ASSLLRGPGGRTGELF; V gene: TRBV5-6
CDR3 protein: AISNQGANTEAF; V gene: TRBV10-3
CDR3 protein: ASSFGGNTGELF; V gene: TRBV27
CDR3 protein: ASTLGQGLREQY; V gene: TRBV7-2